A single T cell receptor beta chain is shown here with its context. These data originate in a study of T cells in Graves' hyperthyroidism and ophthalmopathy. Lactation, pregnancy, other autoimmune disease or uncontrolled infection led to exclusion of patients. Together with thyroid ultrasound, orbital computed tomography, serum thyroxine and TRAb, clinical symptoms were used for diagnoses. Germline V gene lookup returns CDR1 LNHDA and CDR2 SQIVND (reference sequence). This CDR3 contains 15 residues. The V end was cut by 7 bases, the J end by 2 bases, with 14 bases between. RNA transcripts provided the source from which TCR beta CDR3 regions were amplified. Carried out on the TCR CDR3, a first-round RT-PCR used the HTBI primer set. TCRdb independently ran MiXCR on the multiplex PCR reads; one entry per CDR3 protein. This table holds roughly 650,000 distinct CDR3 sequences, about 16% found once.

The sequence was obtained from a woman aged 40 to 50 with Graves' ophthalmopathy. Sequencing was done on a sample of blood. V is TRBV19 and J is TRBJ2-2; D might be TRBD2 (5 bases). Here the CDR3 DNA reads TGTGCCAGTAAAAACGCACTAGTTAACACCGGGGAGCTGTTTTTT. It specifies CASKNALVNTGELFF.